Listed below are T cell receptor beta chains from one sample, sequenced in a study of OX40 agonist ivuxolimab in advanced cancers. The method was immunoSEQ multiplex PCR; TCRdb's version includes in-frame clones alone and lacks a portion of them. The sample contains more than 60,000 clones, around nine tenths of which appear only once. Sample: CD4+ or CD8+ T cells sorted from blood, taken in a trial of the OX40 agonist ivuxolimab. The receptors come from an adult with an advanced solid tumor such as melanoma, head and neck, liver or kidney cancer. The CDR3 runs from the conserved cysteine through the conserved F or W. D genes are given only for firm matches. Not all rows give a size; the values are once, few, many and, for expanded clones, a class.

V: TRBV27; J: TRBJ1-1; size: -; D: -; DNA: TGTGCCAGCAGCATGCTTACAAGGGACGGAGGGATGAACACTGAAGCTTTCTTT; CDR3: CASSMLTRDGGMNTEAFF
V: TRBV5-4; J: TRBJ2-5; size: -; D: -; DNA: TGTGCCAGCAGCTTGGAGTTAGGACAGCAAGAGACCCAGTACTTC; CDR3: CASSLELGQQETQYF
V: TRBV21-1; J: TRBJ1-5; size: once; D: -; DNA: TGTGCCAGCAGCAGGAGACAGGGGGTGGTATATCAGCCCCAGCATTTT; CDR3: CASSRRQGVVYQPQHF
V: TRBV21-1; J: TRBJ1-5; size: -; D: -; DNA: TGTGCCAGCACCACTGGGGACAGGGCCCATCGGGAGCCCCAGCATTTT; CDR3: CASTTGDRAHREPQHF
V: TRBV19; J: TRBJ2-7; size: -; D: -; DNA: TGTGCCAGTAGTTCACCCGGGACGGAGGCCTACGAGCAGTACTTC; CDR3: CASSSPGTEAYEQYF
V: TRBV9; J: TRBJ2-1; size: -; D: TRBD2; DNA: TGTGCCAGCAGCCAGACTAGCGGAAACAATGAGCAGTTCTTC; CDR3: CASSQTSGNNEQFF
V: TRBV5-4; J: TRBJ2-7; size: once; D: -; DNA: TGTGCCACGGGCGGGAAGAGCTCCTACGAGCAGTACTTC; CDR3: CATGGKSSYEQYF
V: TRBV28; J: TRBJ1-5; size: -; D: -; DNA: TGTGCCAGCAGTCTCGTAAGGGGCCTTCATCAGCCCCAGCATTTT; CDR3: CASSLVRGLHQPQHF
V: TRBV6-1; J: TRBJ1-1; size: -; D: TRBD1; DNA: TGTGCCAGCATGGACAGGAGGAACACTGAAGCTTTCTTT; CDR3: CASMDRRNTEAFF
V: TRBV18; J: TRBJ2-7; size: -; D: -; DNA: TGTGCCAGCTCCACCGCTGACTCAAGCTCCTACGAGCAGTACTTC; CDR3: CASSTADSSSYEQYF
V: TRBV19; J: TRBJ2-7; size: -; D: -; DNA: TGTGCCACCCAGGGGCGGGAAGTGCAGTACTTC; CDR3: CATQGREVQYF
V: TRBV5-1; J: TRBJ2-3; size: once; D: TRBD2; DNA: TGCGCCAGCAGCTTGAGGACTAGCGGTAGCACAGATACGCAGTATTTT; CDR3: CASSLRTSGSTDTQYF
V: TRBV28; J: TRBJ2-2; size: -; D: -; DNA: TGTGCCAGCACTCCTCCCAGGACCGGGGAGCTGTTTTTT; CDR3: CASTPPRTGELFF
V: TRBV4-3; J: TRBJ1-6; size: -; D: -; DNA: TGCGCCAGCCGCCTCGACAGAAATAATTCACCCCTCCACTTT; CDR3: CASRLDRNNSPLHF
V: TRBV5-8; J: TRBJ1-2; size: once; D: TRBD1; DNA: TGTGCCAGCAGCCGGGACAGGGAGGGCTACACCTTC; CDR3: CASSRDREGYTF